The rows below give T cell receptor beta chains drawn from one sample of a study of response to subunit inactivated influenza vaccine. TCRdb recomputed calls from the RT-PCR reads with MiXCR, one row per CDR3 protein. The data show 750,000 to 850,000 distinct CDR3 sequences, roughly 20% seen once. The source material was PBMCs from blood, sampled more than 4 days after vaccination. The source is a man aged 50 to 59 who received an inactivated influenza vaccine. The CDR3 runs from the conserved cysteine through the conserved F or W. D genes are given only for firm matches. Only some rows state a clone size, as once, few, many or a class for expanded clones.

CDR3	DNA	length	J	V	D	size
CSARDQLAGEQFF	TGCAGTGCTAGAGATCAACTAGCGGGTGAGCAGTTCTTC	13	TRBJ2-1	TRBV20-1	TRBD2	.
CASSLGRGTYTDTQYF	TGTGCCAGCAGCTTAGGGCGCGGGACCTACACAGATACGCAGTATTTT	16	TRBJ2-3	TRBV7-9	.	.
CASRFSGTGPGTF	TGTGCCAGCAGATTCTCCGGGACAGGGCCCGGGACCTTC	13	TRBJ1-2	TRBV12-3/TRBV12-4	TRBD1	.
CASTHVDRTDTQYF	TGTGCCAGCACCCACGTCGACAGGACGGATACGCAGTATTTT	14	TRBJ2-3	TRBV7-2	.	many
CASSLSEAGDQETQYF	TGCGCCAGCAGCCTCAGCGAGGCAGGGGACCAAGAGACCCAGTACTTC	16	TRBJ2-5	TRBV4-3	.	.
CASSAIGRGRVDTQYF	TGTGCCAGCAGCGCAATCGGCAGGGGGCGGGTAGATACGCAGTATTTT	16	TRBJ2-3	TRBV7-2	TRBD1	.
CASSFSGTLTDTQYF	TGCGCCAGCAGCTTTAGCGGGACCCTCACAGATACGCAGTATTTT	15	TRBJ2-3	TRBV5-1	TRBD2	.
CASSFWQGEAFF	TGTGCCAGCAGTTTCTGGCAGGGGGAAGCTTTCTTT	12	TRBJ1-1	TRBV12-3/TRBV12-4	.	few
CASSSGQGGTYNEQFF	TGTGCCAGCAGCTCGGGACAGGGGGGTACCTACAATGAGCAGTTCTTC	16	TRBJ2-1	TRBV13	TRBD1	.
CASAPGTLGYEQYF	TGTGCCAGCGCGCCCGGGACATTGGGCTACGAGCAGTACTTC	14	TRBJ2-7	TRBV5-6	.	.
CASSFTGASGQFF	TGCGCCAGCAGCTTCACAGGCGCCTCAGGGCAGTTCTTC	13	TRBJ2-1	TRBV5-1	.	few
CASRDTGGPDTQYF	TGTGCCAGCAGAGATACAGGGGGCCCAGATACGCAGTATTTT	14	TRBJ2-3	TRBV5-5	TRBD1	.
CASSFSGSGNTIYF	TGTGCCAGCAGTTTCAGTGGCTCTGGAAACACCATATATTTT	14	TRBJ1-3	TRBV12-3/TRBV12-4	.	few
CASSFSVGTSERGEQYF	TGCGCCAGCAGCTTTTCCGTTGGGACTAGCGAAAGAGGGGAGCAGTACTTC	17	TRBJ2-7	TRBV5-1	TRBD2	.
CASSQDGDAGWDTQYF	TGCGCCAGCAGCCAAGATGGGGACGCTGGATGGGATACGCAGTATTTT	16	TRBJ2-3	TRBV4-1	.	few
CASSPSGSPPEQYF	TGTGCCAGCAGTCCTAGCGGGAGCCCTCCCGAGCAGTACTTC	14	TRBJ2-7	TRBV6-2/TRBV6-3	TRBD2	once
CASSYQTSGRDEQFF	TGTGCCAGCAGTTACCAGACTAGCGGGAGAGATGAGCAGTTCTTC	15	TRBJ2-1	TRBV6-5	TRBD2	.
CASSQTSVETQYF	TGTGCCAGCAGCCAAACTAGCGTAGAGACCCAGTACTTC	13	TRBJ2-5	TRBV7-2	TRBD2	few
CASSGFSGNTIYF	TGTGCCAGCAGCGGTTTTTCTGGAAACACCATATATTTT	13	TRBJ1-3	TRBV6-1	.	.
CSARGVRQGAPDTQYF	TGCAGTGCTAGAGGGGTCAGGCAGGGGGCGCCGGATACGCAGTATTTT	16	TRBJ2-3	TRBV20-1	TRBD1	few
CASSSQSGRETQYF	TGTGCCAGCAGCTCCCAGTCGGGACGAGAGACCCAGTACTTC	14	TRBJ2-5	TRBV7-9	.	few
CASSFTPLAGLTYEQYF	TGCGCCAGCAGCTTCACCCCCTTAGCGGGGCTTACCTACGAGCAGTACTTC	17	TRBJ2-7	TRBV5-1	TRBD2	.
CASSLDGLEKNIQYF	TGTGCCAGCAGCTTGGATGGGTTGGAGAAAAACATTCAGTACTTC	15	TRBJ2-4	TRBV5-5	.	.
CASSPITSGREQFF	TGTGCCAGCAGCCCCATTACTAGCGGTCGTGAGCAGTTCTTC	14	TRBJ2-1	TRBV27	TRBD2	.
CSARDLLTGKDEQIF	TGCAGTGCTAGAGATCTCCTGACAGGGAAGGATGAGCAGATCTTC	15	TRBJ2-1	TRBV20-1	TRBD1	once
CATSTRAGQGSYEQYF	TGTGCCACCAGCACGCGGGCGGGACAGGGATCCTACGAGCAGTACTTC	16	TRBJ2-7	TRBV15	TRBD1	many
CASSLRGAYTDTQYF	TGCGCCAGCAGCTTGCGTGGCGCTTACACAGATACGCAGTATTTT	15	TRBJ2-3	TRBV5-1	.	.
CASSVRRTGEGYTF	TGTGCCAGCAGCGTTCGACGGACAGGAGAAGGCTACACCTTC	14	TRBJ1-2	TRBV2	TRBD1	few
CSVGSGGLQETQYF	TGCAGCGTTGGTAGCGGGGGGTTACAAGAGACCCAGTACTTC	14	TRBJ2-5	TRBV29-1	TRBD2	many
CASSPQVPSNTGELFF	TGTGCCAGCAGCCCCCAGGTCCCGTCGAACACCGGGGAGCTGTTTTTT	16	TRBJ2-2	TRBV7-8	.	few
CSVPNRGLETQYF	TGCAGTGTCCCAAACAGGGGGTTGGAGACCCAGTACTTC	13	TRBJ2-5	TRBV20-1	TRBD1	.
CASSPTRFKNIQYF	TGTGCCAGCAGCCCTACTCGCTTCAAAAACATTCAGTACTTC	14	TRBJ2-4	TRBV28	.	few
CASSFRSGQSEQFF	TGTGCCAGCAGCTTTCGTTCGGGGCAGAGTGAGCAGTTCTTC	14	TRBJ2-1	TRBV7-2	.	.
CASSVGTGGNNEQFF	TGTGCCAGCAGTGTAGGGACAGGGGGTAACAATGAGCAGTTCTTC	15	TRBJ2-1	TRBV27	TRBD1	many
CATSRDLVQNNEQFF	TGTGCCACCAGCAGAGATCTCGTACAGAACAATGAGCAGTTCTTC	15	TRBJ2-1	TRBV15	.	.
CASSQDRGQNYEQYF	TGCGCCAGCAGCCAAGATAGGGGACAGAATTACGAGCAGTACTTC	15	TRBJ2-7	TRBV4-3	TRBD1	.
CASSRAGTSYNEQFF	TGTGCCAGTTCGAGAGCGGGAACCTCCTACAATGAGCAGTTCTTC	15	TRBJ2-1	TRBV9	TRBD2	.
CASSLESSGEQFF	TGTGCCAGCAGCTTAGAGAGTAGCGGGGAGCAGTTCTTC	13	TRBJ2-1	TRBV7-2	TRBD2	few
CSAPAGYNEQFF	TGCAGTGCTCCAGCAGGCTACAATGAGCAGTTCTTC	12	TRBJ2-1	TRBV20-1	.	few
CASSYRDRGRFKKTQYF	TGTGCCAGCAGTTACCGGGACAGGGGGAGGTTTAAGAAGACCCAGTACTTC	17	TRBJ2-5	TRBV6-5	TRBD1	.
CASSYLSGGLQETQYF	TGTGCCAGCAGTTACCTGAGCGGGGGACTACAAGAGACCCAGTACTTC	16	TRBJ2-5	TRBV6-5	TRBD2	.
CASSATWNTGELFF	TGTGCCAGCAGCGCCACTTGGAACACCGGGGAGCTGTTTTTT	14	TRBJ2-2	TRBV5-6	.	once
CASSLSSGVETQYF	TGTGCCAGCAGCTTATCATCAGGGGTGGAGACCCAGTACTTC	14	TRBJ2-5	TRBV7-9	.	few
CSASRDINQYF	TGCAGTGCTTCCCGGGACATTAACCAGTACTTC	11	TRBJ2-7	TRBV20-1	.	.
CASSQDRGSSGNTIYF	TGCGCCAGCAGCCAAGACCGCGGGAGTTCCGGAAACACCATATATTTT	16	TRBJ1-3	TRBV4-3	.	few
CASSFAGMTGRIGTQYF	TGTGCCAGCAGTTTTGCCGGCATGACAGGGCGGATCGGGACCCAGTACTTC	17	TRBJ2-5	TRBV12-3/TRBV12-4	TRBD1	.
CSASRGTAEETQYF	TGCAGTGCTAGTAGGGGGACGGCTGAAGAGACCCAGTACTTC	14	TRBJ2-5	TRBV20-1	.	few